This record concerns one T cell receptor (beta chain) sequence. Here immunoSEQ multiplex PCR was the method, and the copy in TCRdb shows in-frame clones only, minus some. The sample holds around 16,000 clones, approximately 84% seen once. These data originate in a study of OX40 agonist ivuxolimab in advanced cancers. The sample in question was CD4+ or CD8+ T cells sorted from blood, obtained in a trial of the OX40 agonist ivuxolimab. The sequence was collected from an adult with an advanced solid tumor such as melanoma, head and neck, liver or kidney cancer.

The CDR3 is CASSFSGLDTDTQYF. CDR3 DNA sequence: TGTGCCAGCAGCTTTTCGGGACTGGACACAGATACGCAGTATTTT. J is TRBJ2-3 and V is TRBV5-4; D might be TRBD2 (6 bases). Trimming removed 2 bases from V and 2 bases from J, with 12 bases in between. Germline CDR1 reads SGHNT; CDR2 reads YYREEE (reference sequence). This CDR3 has 15 amino acids.